This T cell receptor beta chain was observed in a study of OX40 agonist ivuxolimab in advanced cancers. Only in-frame clones appear in the TCRdb table, and some are missing; sequencing was by immunoSEQ multiplex PCR. The sample has about 61,000 clones, around 92% seen once. With 7 bases clipped from V and 4 bases from J, the junction kept 8 bases outside the gene matches. The CDR3 loop spans 15 amino acids. Germline V gene sequence: CDR1 SGHTA, CDR2 FQGNSA. The material sequenced was CD4+ or CD8+ T cells sorted from blood, taken in a trial of the OX40 agonist ivuxolimab. The sequence derives from an adult with an advanced solid tumor such as melanoma, head and neck, liver or kidney cancer. This chain links TRBV7-2 with TRBJ2-2; the match to TRBD2 covers 8 bases. CDR3 DNA: TGTGCCAGCACCATAACTAGCGGTGGCACCGGGGAGCTGTTTTTT. This encodes CASTITSGGTGELFF.